The next 27 T cell receptor beta chains were all read from a single sample in a study of cytomegalovirus exposure and HLA in healthy donors. Both 60 Vbeta primers and 13 Jbeta primers went into the PCR. Repertoires were generated with immunoSEQ multiplex PCR, while TCRdb's copy carries only in-frame clones and drops some. The sample lists about 110,000 clones; about an eighth were seen once. Sequenced input: PBMCs. Receptors were obtained from a man between 40 and 49 years old in good health and CMV-seropositive.

Of note for this clone: Other DNA sequences of this sample code for an identical CDR3. The chain has TRBV4-1 and TRBJ2-7; 13 nucleotides line up with TRBD2. The length of the CDR3 is 15 residues. V trimming: 1 base; J trimming: 4 bases; junction bases outside the gene matches: 1. Germline lookup yields CDR1 MGHRA and CDR2 YSYEKL. CDR3 sequence (DNA): TGCGCCAGCAGCCAAGGACTAGCGGGAGGTTACGAGCAGTACTTC. It is translated as CASSQGLAGGYEQYF.

The rearrangement links TRBV19 to TRBJ2-7, with TRBD2 matching over 7 bases. The CDR3 covers 14 residues. Germline CDR1 reads LNHDA; CDR2 reads SQIVND (reference sequence). Trimming took 3 bases from V and 4 from J; bases not matched to a gene: 6. CDR3 coding DNA: TGTGCCAGTAGTATGGGGACTAACCGTTACGAGCAGTACTTC. Translated: CASSMGTNRYEQYF.

The J gene is TRBJ2-2, the V gene TRBV7-6; 8 positions agree with TRBD2. CDR3 length: 16 residues. From germline, CDR1 is SGHVS and CDR2 FNYEAQ. The trim removed 5 bases at V and 2 bases at J, leaving 7 bases unmatched. This chain's CDR3 is CASSPPGGGNTGELFF. For the CDR3, the DNA is TGTGCCAGCAGCCCCCCCGGGGGGGGAAACACCGGGGAGCTGTTTTTT.

The genes are TRBV28 and TRBJ2-1; 9 nucleotides align to TRBD2. With 9 bases clipped from V and 6 bases from J, the junction kept 3 bases outside the gene matches. CDR1 MDHEN and CDR2 SYDVKM come from the germline V gene. This CDR3 is 12 amino acids long. The CDR3 DNA follows: TGTGCCAGTGGACTAGCGTTCAATGAGCAGTTCTTC. It codes for CASGLAFNEQFF.

A note on this clone: A read error may produce the germline difference seen at one junction end. This sequence joins TRBV2 and TRBJ2-7; 9 nucleotides align to TRBD2. CDR3 length equals 10 residues. The germline V gene has CDR1 SNHLY and CDR2 FYNNEI. DNA of the CDR3: TGTGCCAGCTCCAGACTAGCGGCAGATTTC. Residues: CASSRLAADF.

The chain joins TRBV10-1 to TRBJ2-3; a weak D match, TRBD2 (5 bases). Trimming cost V 4 bases and J 5 bases, with 13 bases left between them. This CDR3 has 14 amino acids. Germline-derived CDR1 and CDR2 are WNHNN and SYGVQD (reference sequence). The CDR3 loop reads CASSVRGRVDTQYF. The CDR3 bases are TGCGCCAGCAGTGTTCGGGGTCGAGTAGATACGCAGTATTTT.

Only a few counts were recorded for this clone. This chain links TRBV4-1 with TRBJ1-4; the D gene is possibly TRBD1 (5 bases). V was shortened by 0 bases and J by 8 bases, with 10 bases between the two germline ends. This CDR3 region has 14 residues. Looked up from germline, CDR1 is MGHRA and CDR2 is YSYEKL. CDR3 coding DNA: TGCGCCAGCAGCCAAGAAGGGGTTGGGGAAAAACTGTTTTTT. Its translation is CASSQEGVGEKLFF.

V gene TRBV28 combines with J gene TRBJ1-1; 7 bases are a match to TRBD1. V was pared by 4 bases and J by 3 bases, with 5 bases of the junction left unmatched. CDR1 and CDR2 (germline): MDHEN, SYDVKM. The CDR3 runs to 14 residues. The DNA for the CDR3 is TGTGCCAGCAGTTGGAGAGGGGGCTACACTGAAGCTTTCTTT. This codes for CASSWRGGYTEAFF.

This clone has just a few counts. CDR3 DNA sequence: TGTGCCAGCAGCCGGGACAGGGGGAACACTGAAGCTTTCTTT. Encoded protein: CASSRDRGNTEAFF. This chain connects TRBV11-2 to TRBJ1-1; 10 positions match TRBD1. CDR1 is SGHAT, CDR2 FQNNGV, per germline. V lost 5 bases to trimming and J lost 1 base; unmatched junction nucleotides: 1. The CDR3 extends over 14 amino acids.

This clone was detected only a few times. The chain links TRBV5-1 to TRBJ2-5, with no clear D. Germline CDR1 is SGHRS and CDR2 is YFSETQ. The CDR3 loop spans 16 amino acids. With 4 bases removed from V and 1 base from J, the gap between germline ends came to 17 bases. The CDR3 nucleotides read TGCGCCAGCAGCCCACCCCCGGGTCCTATCCAAGAGACCCAGTACTTC. As protein: CASSPPPGPIQETQYF.

This clone came up a few times. The rearrangement links TRBV27 to TRBJ1-3, with a possible D match to TRBD1 (5 bases). Trimming took off 8 bases at V and 2 bases at J, with 13 bases between the two ends. CDR1 is MNHEY, CDR2 SMNVEV, per germline (reference sequence). This CDR3 has 14 residues. As DNA, the CDR3 is TGTGCCAGCTTTACACCAGGGACTGGAAACACCATATATTTT. Protein product: CASFTPGTGNTIYF.

This clone was counted between two and nine times. The rearrangement links TRBV6-5 to TRBJ1-1; D unclear. This CDR3 is built from 13 residues. The ends were cut back, 8 bases at V and 3 bases at J, with 13 bases in the middle. Germline V gene lookup returns CDR1 MNHEY and CDR2 SVGAGI. CDR3 in amino acids: CASRVGFYTEAFF. The DNA of the CDR3 is TGTGCCAGCCGAGTCGGTTTTTACACTGAAGCTTTCTTT.

This clone was seen a few times. As DNA, the CDR3 is TGTGCCAGCAGGGAGACAGGGGTTGGAAACACCATATATTTT. This sequence encodes CASRETGVGNTIYF. The V call is TRBV2, the J call TRBJ1-3; 8 bases align to TRBD1. CDR1 is SNHLY and CDR2 is FYNNEI in the germline V gene. CDR3 size: 14 residues. J lost 3 bases, V lost 6 bases, and 4 bases had no gene match.

The sample holds a few counts of this clone. The chain links TRBV7-9 to TRBJ2-5; possible D gene TRBD2, 6 bases. Per the germline V gene, CDR1 is SEHNR and CDR2 is FQNEAQ (reference sequence). The germline V and J ends were trimmed by 1 base and 5 bases, with 11 bases remaining between them. The CDR3 extends over 14 amino acids. The CDR3 spells CASSLDSGVETQYF. CDR3 DNA: TGTGCCAGCAGCTTAGATTCGGGAGTGGAGACCCAGTACTTC.

This clone came up a few times. The chain combines TRBV5-1 with TRBJ2-3; 12 bases map to TRBD2. The V segment lost 3 bases and the J segment 5 bases; nucleotides outside the gene matches: 13. Germline loops: CDR1 SGHRS, CDR2 YFSETQ. There are 18 residues in the CDR3. The CDR3 nucleotides are TGCGCCAGCAGCTCCTTTGGGCTAGCGGGAGGGCAAGTAGATACGCAGTATTTT. Protein sequence: CASSSFGLAGGQVDTQYF.

This clone was recorded a few times. The rearrangement uses TRBV29-1 and TRBJ2-7, with TRBD1 matching over 9 bases. This CDR3 has 13 residues. Germline CDR1 is SQVTM and CDR2 is ANQGSEA. J lost 5 bases, V lost 5 bases, and 7 bases had no gene match. The DNA of the CDR3 is TGCAGCGTTACCCCGACAGGGGGGAACGAGCAGTACTTC. Encoded protein: CSVTPTGGNEQYF.

This clone was observed a few times. The rearrangement joins TRBV12-5 to TRBJ1-5; D gene ambiguous. Germline V lookup: CDR1 LGHNT, CDR2 FRNRAP. The CDR3 runs 14 residues. V shed 5 bases and J shed 7 bases, with 15 bases lying between them. As DNA, the CDR3 is TGTGCTAGTGGTCTTTTTTCCCCCGGGCAGCCCCAGCATTTT. As protein: CASGLFSPGQPQHF.

J is TRBJ2-1 and V is TRBV13; 7 bases are a match to TRBD1. The CDR3 length is 12 residues. Germline V gene lookup returns CDR1 PRHDT and CDR2 FYEKMQ (reference sequence). Trimming removed 5 bases from V and 7 bases from J; junction bases left unmatched: 2. In DNA, the CDR3 is TGTGCCAGCAGCAGGGGGCAGAATGAGCAGTTCTTC. Its protein product is CASSRGQNEQFF. Combining the CDR3 with reference TRBV13 and TRBJ2-1 gives the whole variable domain AAGVIQSPRHLIKEKRETATLKCYPIPRHDTVYWYQQGPGQDPQFLISFYEKMQSDKGSIPDRFSAQQFSDYHSELNMSSLELGDSALYFCASSRGQNEQFFGPGTRLTVL.

The chain is built from TRBV9 and TRBJ1-4, with unresolved D. Germline lookup yields CDR1 SGDLS and CDR2 YYNGEE. The length of the CDR3 is 17 residues. V lost 1 base to trimming and J lost 6 bases, with 19 bases between them. The CDR3 nucleotides read TGTGCCAGCAGCGTACTTGAGGATGGGTTCTCGCATGAAAAACTGTTTTTT. It yields the protein CASSVLEDGFSHEKLFF.

This clone was counted only a few times. The rearrangement links TRBV5-4 to TRBJ2-7; the match to TRBD1 covers 7 bases. This CDR3 comprises 13 residues. Trimming took 4 bases from V and 2 from J; bases not matched to a gene: 3. Germline CDR1 SGHNT, CDR2 YYREEE (reference sequence). As DNA, the CDR3 is TGTGCCAGCAGCCTGACAGGGACCTACGAGCAGTACTTC. Translation gives CASSLTGTYEQYF.

This clone appeared a few times. V usage is TRBV30 and J usage is TRBJ2-5; no clear D gene. Germline V gene sequence: CDR1 GTSNPN, CDR2 SVGIG (reference sequence). The ends were cut back, 0 bases at V and 4 bases at J, with 9 bases in the middle. This CDR3 region has 13 residues. Here the CDR3 DNA reads TGTGCCTGGAGTGTTGGCAGAATAGAGACCCAGTACTTC. This codes for CAWSVGRIETQYF.

This clone was seen a handful of times. This chain uses TRBV6-1 with TRBJ1-1; D is unresolved. This CDR3 contains 14 residues. Germline loops: CDR1 MNHNS, CDR2 SASEGT. V was pared by 6 bases and J by 0 bases, with 11 bases between. CDR3 nucleotide sequence: TGTGCCAGCAGCCACGGTACAGTGAACACTGAAGCTTTCTTT. Translated: CASSHGTVNTEAFF.

This clone turned up a few times. The rearrangement uses TRBV6-5 and TRBJ1-2, with D unresolved. The V end lost 5 bases, the J end lost 0 bases, and 10 bases lay between the germline ends. CDR1 MNHEY and CDR2 SVGAGI come from the germline V gene. The CDR3 consists of 14 residues. Here the CDR3 DNA reads TGTGCCAGCAGTCGACAACTCACTAACTATGGCTACACCTTC. Its protein is CASSRQLTNYGYTF.

The genes are TRBV29-1 and TRBJ2-1; possibly TRBD2 for D (5 bases). The CDR3 runs 13 residues. V was cut by 3 bases and J by 8 bases, with 14 bases left in between. Germline V gene lookup returns CDR1 SQVTM and CDR2 ANQGSEA. In nucleotides, the CDR3 is TGCAGCGTTGACGGAGGCCCTAGCTATGAGCAGTTCTTC. Its translation is CSVDGGPSYEQFF.

The J gene is TRBJ2-4, the V gene TRBV27, with D unresolved. Germline lookup yields CDR1 MNHEY and CDR2 SMNVEV (reference sequence). The length of the CDR3 is 11 residues. Trimming took 6 bases from V and 2 from J, leaving 2 bases between them. DNA for the CDR3: TGTGCCAGCAGCTCCAAAAACATTCAGTACTTC. Protein: CASSSKNIQYF.

The chain is built from TRBV9 and TRBJ2-3; 16 bases agree with TRBD2. The trim removed 4 bases at V and 6 bases at J, leaving 11 bases unmatched. Germline V gene data show CDR1 as SGDLS and CDR2 as YYNGEE. The CDR3 consists of 18 residues. The CDR3 sequence: CASSSSGTSGRVGDTQYF. DNA of the CDR3: TGTGCCAGCAGCTCCTCCGGGACTAGCGGGAGGGTAGGGGATACGCAGTATTTT.

This clone appeared a few times. The rearrangement joins TRBV5-4 to TRBJ2-7, with TRBD2 matching 7 bases. Germline CDR1 SGHNT, CDR2 YYREEE (reference sequence). The V gene end was trimmed by 1 base and the J gene end by 0 bases; junction bases not matched to a gene: 4. The CDR3 covers 15 residues. The CDR3 region is CASSLTSASSYEQYF. CDR3 DNA: TGTGCCAGCAGCTTGACTAGCGCTAGCTCCTACGAGCAGTACTTC.